The clone carrying this TCR beta chain was observed a handful of times. The antigen remains unidentified. This specimen belongs to a study of chemoradiotherapy in HPV16-positive cancers. Looking at the study overall: A couple of HPV16-positive patients' cells yielded candidate HPV-specific clones and common motifs.

The germline CDR1 and CDR2 sequences are SGHTA and FQGNSA. This CDR3 contains 14 residues. V lost 8 bases to trimming and J lost 2 bases; unmatched junction nucleotides: 4. General study results and limits: Better recurrence-free survival went with HPV-responsive T-cell expansion in HPV16-positive patients. Functional assays defining HPV-specific T cells used only a couple of HPV16-positive patients. Non-HPV-specific T cells did not expand in tumors during treatment, whereas candidate HPV-specific clones and E7-related motifs did.

TCRdb's copy holds only in-frame clones and misses some; the assay was immunoSEQ multiplex PCR. The sample contains around 9,800 clones, over 70% of which appear only once. The clonotype was recovered from a human donor with HPV-associated anogenital cancer. Sampling was carried out from a patient who underwent chemoradiotherapy. The chain combines TRBV7-2 with TRBJ1-5, with 9 bases that match TRBD1. The CDR3 sequence is CASGTGYGNQPQHF. As DNA, the CDR3 is TGTGCCAGCGGGACAGGGTATGGCAATCAGCCCCAGCATTTT.